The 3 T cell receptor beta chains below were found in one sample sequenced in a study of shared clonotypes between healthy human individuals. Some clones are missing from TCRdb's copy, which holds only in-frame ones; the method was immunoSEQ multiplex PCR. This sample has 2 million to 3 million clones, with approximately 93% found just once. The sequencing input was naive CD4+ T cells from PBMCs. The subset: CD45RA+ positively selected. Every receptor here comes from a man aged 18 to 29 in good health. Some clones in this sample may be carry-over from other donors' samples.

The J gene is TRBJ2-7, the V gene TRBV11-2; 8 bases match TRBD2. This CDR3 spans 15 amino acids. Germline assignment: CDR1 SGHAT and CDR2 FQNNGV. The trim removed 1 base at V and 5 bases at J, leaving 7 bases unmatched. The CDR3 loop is CASSLVGTSPHEQYF. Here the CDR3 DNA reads TGTGCCAGCAGCTTAGTAGGGACTAGTCCCCACGAGCAGTACTTC. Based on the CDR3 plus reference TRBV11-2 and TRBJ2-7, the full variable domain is EAGVAQSPRYKIIEKRQSVAFWCNPISGHATLYWYQQILGQGPKLLIQFQNNGVVDDSQLPKDRFSAERLKGVDSTLKIQPAKLEDSAVYLCASSLVGTSPHEQYFGPGTRLTVT.

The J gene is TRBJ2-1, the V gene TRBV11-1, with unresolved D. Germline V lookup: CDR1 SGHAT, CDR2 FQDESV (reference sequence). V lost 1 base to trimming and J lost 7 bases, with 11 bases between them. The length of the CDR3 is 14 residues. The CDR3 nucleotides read TGTGCCAGCAGCTTAGGATGGCTACAAAATGAGCAGTTCTTC. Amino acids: CASSLGWLQNEQFF.

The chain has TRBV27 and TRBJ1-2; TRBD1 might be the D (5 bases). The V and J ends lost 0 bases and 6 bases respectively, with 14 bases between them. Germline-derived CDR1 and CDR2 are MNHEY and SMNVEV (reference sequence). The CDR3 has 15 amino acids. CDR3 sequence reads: CASSLSPRDYDGYTF. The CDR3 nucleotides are TGTGCCAGCAGTTTATCACCCAGGGATTACGATGGCTACACCTTC.